Shown below are 32 T cell receptor gamma chains from a single sample sequenced in a study of Vδ1+ human thymocytes. Study-level points and caveats: Thymic TRG and TRD repertoires appeared highly polyclonal.

Extracted RNA was reverse transcribed into cDNA. Pooled V-gene forward primers with one constant-region reverse primer generated the CDR3 amplicons by multiplex PCR. TCRdb repeated clone calling on the multiplex PCR reads with CATT. The repertoire holds tens of thousands of gamma-chain clones, 20% to 25% seen once, with about 2% in the top ten. Their antigens remain unidentified. Material for sequencing was Vdelta1+ gamma-delta thymocytes from the thymus. The subset is: FACS-sorted CD3+ TCRalphabeta- TCRVdelta1+ TCRVdelta2- thymocytes. The receptors here all came from a girl under two years old who had congenital heart surgery.

A note on this clone: Distinct nucleotide sequences in the sample also encode this CDR3. V usage is TRGV2 and J usage is TRGJ1 or TRGJ2. V lost 0 bases and J lost 6; bases outside the gene matches: 5. The CDR3 runs 13 residues. Germline values: CDR1 EGSNGY, CDR2 YDSYNSKV. The CDR3 sequence is CATWDGHPYKKLF. The CDR3 DNA reads as TGTGCCACCTGGGACGGGCACCCTTATAAGAAACTCTTT.

This clone showed up just a few times. One junction end does not reproduce the germline sequence, and a read error may be involved. V and J are TRGV9 and TRGJ1 or TRGJ2. Germline CDR1 is GITISATS and CDR2 is ISYDGTV (reference sequence). CDR3 length: 13 amino acids. The CDR3 nucleotides read TGTACCTTGTGGGAGGTCGTAAGATATAAGAAACTCTTT. This codes for CTLWEVVRYKKLF.

Worth noting for this clone: One junction end disagrees with the germline gene, perhaps due to a read error. V usage is TRGV9 and J usage is TRGJ1 or TRGJ2. Germline loops: CDR1 GITISATS, CDR2 ISYDGTV (reference sequence). The CDR3 sequence is 12 residues long. In nucleotides, the CDR3 is TGTGCCTCGTGGGAGGTGGACTATAAGAAACTCTTT. Its protein is CASWEVDYKKLF.

The rearrangement uses TRGV2 and TRGJP. The CDR3 extends over 15 amino acids. Trimming at V came to 4 bases and at J to 4 bases, leaving 1 base not matched to a gene. In germline, CDR1 is EGSNGY, CDR2 YDSYNSKV. CDR3 coding DNA: TGTGCCACCTGGGATCAAGAGTTGGGCAAAAAAATCAAGGTATTT. Protein: CATWDQELGKKIKVF.

This clone was seen a few times. The chain couples TRGV2 to TRGJ1 or TRGJ2. The CDR3 contains 11 residues. Losses at the gene ends were 4 bases for V and 10 bases for J; bases not matched to a gene: 7. Germline CDR1 and CDR2: EGSNGY and YDSYNSKV. The CDR3 DNA is TGTGCCACCTGGGAAGGGGCGAAGAAACTCTTT. Its translation is CATWEGAKKLF.

As for this clone: This specimen includes other DNA sequences encoding the same CDR3. The chain has TRGV2 and TRGJ1 or TRGJ2. Germline values: CDR1 EGSNGY, CDR2 YDSYNSKV. The CDR3 is made up of 10 amino acids. V shed 4 bases and J 9 bases; nucleotides not matched to a gene: 3. The CDR3 DNA reads TGTGCCACCTGGGAGCTTAAGAAACTCTTT. The encoded protein is CATWELKKLF.

The chain carries TRGV5 and TRGJ1 or TRGJ2. Losses at the gene ends were 6 bases for V and 0 bases for J; bases not matched to a gene: 5. This CDR3 contains 13 residues. Germline CDR1 VINAFY, CDR2 YDVSNSKD. The CDR3 nucleotides read TGTGCCACCTGGCACTCGAATTATTATAAGAAACTCTTT. It translates to CATWHSNYYKKLF.

The table lists this clone with a few counts. One junction end does not reproduce the germline sequence, and a read error may be involved. V usage is TRGV9 and J usage is TRGJ1 or TRGJ2. The germline CDR1 and CDR2 sequences are GITISATS and ISYDGTV (reference sequence). The CDR3 length is 11 residues. CDR3: CALWEVQGLVF. The CDR3 DNA reads TGTGCCTTGTGGGAGGTGCAGGGTTTGGTCTTT.

As regards this clone: The same CDR3 is also encoded by other DNA sequences in this sample. The genes are TRGV3 and TRGJP2. This CDR3 has 16 residues. Germline CDR1 and CDR2: VTNTFY and YDVSTARD (reference sequence). V shed 0 bases, J shed 1 base, and the junction held 5 bases outside the gene matches. Here the CDR3 DNA reads TGTGCCACCTGGGACAGGCCGATTAGTAGTGATTGGATCAAGACGTTT. This sequence encodes CATWDRPISSDWIKTF.

The chain employs TRGV2 and TRGJ1 or TRGJ2. J gave up 2 bases and V 0 bases, and 4 bases lay outside the gene matches. Germline lookup yields CDR1 EGSNGY and CDR2 YDSYNSKV. This CDR3 contains 14 residues. The DNA for the CDR3 is TGTGCCACCTGGGACGGGAGACATTATTATAAGAAACTCTTT. It yields the protein CATWDGRHYYKKLF.

This clone was seen a few times. The rearrangement links TRGV3 to TRGJP2. In germline, CDR1 is VTNTFY, CDR2 YDVSTARD (reference sequence). V dropped 1 base and J dropped 9; count of bases not matched to a gene: 5. The CDR3 has 13 residues. This CDR3 reads CATWDRVNWIKTF. The CDR3 DNA reads TGTGCCACCTGGGACAGAGTCAATTGGATCAAGACGTTT.

This clone came up a few times. The germline gene is not matched at one end of the junction; a read error may be the cause. The sample holds other DNA sequences that translate to the same CDR3. The chain is built from TRGV5 and TRGJ1 or TRGJ2. This CDR3 has 12 amino acids. The V gene's germline CDR1 is VINAFY and CDR2 YDVSNSKD. The CDR3 DNA is TGCGCCACCTGGGACAGGCAGTCTAAGAAACTCTTT. Translation: CATWDRQSKKLF.

On this clone: Other DNA sequences from this sample encode an identical CDR3 as well. The chain recombines TRGV2 with TRGJP2. Germline loops: CDR1 EGSNGY, CDR2 YDSYNSKV. The CDR3 length is 13 residues. Germline trimming cut 0 bases from V and 9 bases from J; bases unmatched to any gene: 4. CDR3 sequence: CATWDGPNWIKTF. The CDR3 nucleotides are TGTGCCACCTGGGACGGGCCGAATTGGATCAAGACGTTT.

This clone has just a few counts. The chain couples TRGV3 to TRGJP2. Unmatched junction bases numbered 6, after V lost 0 bases and J lost 2 bases. Germline loops: CDR1 VTNTFY, CDR2 YDVSTARD (reference sequence). This CDR3 contains 16 residues. This CDR3 reads CATWDRQDSSDWIKTF. The CDR3 DNA reads as TGTGCCACCTGGGACAGGCAGGACAGTAGTGATTGGATCAAGACGTTT.

Of note for this clone: Other DNA sequences from this sample encode an identical CDR3 as well. The chain links TRGV2 to TRGJP2. The CDR3 sequence is 15 residues long. V gave up 1 base and J gave up 1 base; unmatched junction bases: 3. CDR1 and CDR2 from the germline V gene are EGSNGY and YDSYNSKV. The CDR3: CATWDGGSSDWIKTF. CDR3 DNA: TGTGCCACCTGGGACGGAGGTAGTAGTGATTGGATCAAGACGTTT.

This clone has only a few counts. The rearrangement joins TRGV4 to TRGJP2. J lost 1 base, V lost 3 bases, and 5 bases had no gene match. This CDR3 spans 15 amino acids. CDR1 EGSTGY and CDR2 YDSYTSSV come from the germline V gene. CDR3 sequence reads: CATWDRSSSDWIKTF. The DNA for the CDR3 is TGTGCCACCTGGGATAGAAGTAGTAGTGATTGGATCAAGACGTTT.

This clone was counted a few times. The sample carries other DNA sequences with the same CDR3. V usage is TRGV8 and J usage is TRGJ1 or TRGJ2. V trimming: 4 bases; J trimming: 4 bases; junction bases outside the gene matches: 7. Germline values: CDR1 VENAVY, CDR2 YDSYNSRV. The CDR3 has 13 amino acids. The CDR3 DNA reads as TGTGCCACCTGGGACTCCTTGTATTATAAGAAACTCTTT. This encodes CATWDSLYYKKLF.

There are a few counts of this clone. This sequence may be a read error, since a much larger clone differs from it by one base. The sample contains more than one DNA sequence encoding this CDR3. The chain has TRGV4 and TRGJ1 or TRGJ2. This CDR3 has 11 amino acids. CDR1 is EGSTGY and CDR2 is YDSYTSSV in the germline V gene. The V gene end was trimmed by 6 bases and the J gene end by 4 bases; junction bases not matched to a gene: 3. The CDR3 here is CATWYYYKKLF. The CDR3 DNA sequence: TGTGCCACCTGGTACTATTATAAGAAACTCTTT.

J is TRGJ1 or TRGJ2 and V is TRGV9. This CDR3 comprises 14 residues. V gave up 2 bases and J gave up 3 bases; unmatched junction bases: 7. The V gene's germline CDR1 is GITISATS and CDR2 ISYDGTV (reference sequence). The CDR3: CALWEAPSYYKKLF. DNA for the CDR3: TGTGCCTTGTGGGAGGCACCCTCTTATTATAAGAAACTCTTT.

The chain combines TRGV9 with TRGJ1 or TRGJ2. The CDR3 loop spans 11 amino acids. Trimming removed 3 bases from V and 9 bases from J; junction bases left unmatched: 5. CDR1 and CDR2 (germline): GITISATS, ISYDGTV (reference sequence). DNA for the CDR3: TGTGCCTTGTGGGAGCCAACTAAGAAACTCTTT. Translated, it gives CALWEPTKKLF.

In its sample, this clone was seen a few times. The chain has TRGV4 and TRGJ1 or TRGJ2. Germline trimming cut 2 bases from V and 6 bases from J; bases unmatched to any gene: 7. Germline lookup yields CDR1 EGSTGY and CDR2 YDSYTSSV. CDR3 size: 13 residues. In DNA, the CDR3 is TGTGCCACCTGGGATGCGTTGGCTTATAAGAAACTCTTT. Amino acids: CATWDALAYKKLF.

The chain employs TRGV4 and TRGJ1 or TRGJ2. The CDR3 spans 13 residues. V gave up 0 bases and J gave up 7 bases; unmatched junction bases: 6. CDR1 is EGSTGY and CDR2 is YDSYTSSV in the germline V gene. CDR3 in amino acids: CATWDGRPYKKLF. CDR3 DNA sequence: TGTGCCACCTGGGATGGGCGCCCCTATAAGAAACTCTTT.

In regard to this clone: Possible read error: a much larger clone is one base away. The sample contains more than one DNA sequence encoding this CDR3. J is TRGJ1 or TRGJ2 and V is TRGV2. Trimming removed 0 bases from V and 6 bases from J; junction bases left unmatched: 5. In germline, CDR1 is EGSNGY, CDR2 YDSYNSKV. CDR3 length: 13 amino acids. The CDR3 DNA reads TGTGCCACCTGGGACGGGCCTCTTTATAAGAAACTCTTT. It translates to CATWDGPLYKKLF.

This sequence joins TRGV4 and TRGJ1 or TRGJ2. Germline V lookup: CDR1 EGSTGY, CDR2 YDSYTSSV. The CDR3 is 13 amino acids. Trimming removed 8 bases from V and 12 bases from J; junction bases left unmatched: 19. The CDR3 region has the DNA TGTGCCACCTCATATCAAGGGCGTATGTGGAAACTCTTT. Amino acid sequence: CATSYQGRMWKLF.

This clone occurred a few times. The gene calls are TRGV3 and TRGJ1 or TRGJ2. CDR3 length equals 14 residues. V lost 0 bases to trimming and J lost 15 bases; unmatched junction nucleotides: 17. Germline CDR1 VTNTFY, CDR2 YDVSTARD (reference sequence). The CDR3, as DNA: TGTGCCACCTGGGACAGGCAGGGCGACGTCCGAGGACTCTTT. This translates into CATWDRQGDVRGLF.

This clone turned up a few times. This chain connects TRGV9 to TRGJ1 or TRGJ2. Germline lookup yields CDR1 GITISATS and CDR2 ISYDGTV (reference sequence). After removal of 4 bases from V and 0 bases from J, the junction contained 9 bases not matched to a gene. CDR3 length: 15 residues. In DNA, the CDR3 is TGTGCCTTGTGGGATGGAGTCAGGAATTATTATAAGAAACTCTTT. Its translation is CALWDGVRNYYKKLF.

About this clone: Different DNA sequences within this sample yield the same CDR3. This chain joins TRGV2 and TRGJ1 or TRGJ2. This CDR3 has 13 amino acids. From germline, CDR1 is EGSNGY and CDR2 YDSYNSKV. Unmatched junction bases numbered 5, after V lost 0 bases and J lost 6 bases. The CDR3 DNA reads as TGTGCCACCTGGGACGGGCCGTTTTATAAGAAACTCTTT. Translation: CATWDGPFYKKLF.

V is TRGV3 and J is TRGJ1 or TRGJ2. With 0 bases clipped from V and 12 bases from J, the junction kept 11 bases outside the gene matches. Germline loops: CDR1 VTNTFY, CDR2 YDVSTARD (reference sequence). This CDR3 has 13 amino acids. CDR3 nucleotides: TGTGCCACCTGGGACAGGCTTCAGCTAAGGAAACTCTTT. This gives the protein CATWDRLQLRKLF.

This clone was seen a few times. The chain combines TRGV3 with TRGJ1 or TRGJ2. Germline lookup yields CDR1 VTNTFY and CDR2 YDVSTARD (reference sequence). V trimming: 0 bases; J trimming: 7 bases; junction bases outside the gene matches: 6. The CDR3 runs to 13 residues. CDR3 sequence: CATWDRQKYKKLF. The CDR3 DNA reads TGTGCCACCTGGGACAGGCAGAAGTATAAGAAACTCTTT.

This clone counts as medium-sized (0.01 to 0.1%). This chain joins TRGV2 and TRGJ1 or TRGJ2. Germline CDR1 is EGSNGY and CDR2 is YDSYNSKV. The V gene end was trimmed by 6 bases and the J gene end by 7 bases; junction bases not matched to a gene: 0. The CDR3 length is 9 residues. Here the CDR3 DNA reads TGTGCCACCTGGTATAAGAAACTCTTT. Translation: CATWYKKLF.

This chain joins TRGV8 and TRGJP2. This CDR3 has 14 amino acids. V trimming: 5 bases; J trimming: 2 bases; junction bases outside the gene matches: 5. Germline lookup yields CDR1 VENAVY and CDR2 YDSYNSRV. This chain's CDR3 is CATWAHSSDWIKTF. The DNA of the CDR3 is TGTGCCACCTGGGCCCACAGTAGTGATTGGATCAAGACGTTT.

J is TRGJ1 or TRGJ2 and V is TRGV2. The CDR3 totals 15 residues. The germline gives CDR1 EGSNGY, CDR2 YDSYNSKV. J was trimmed by 5 bases and V by 2 bases; bases with no gene match: 12. The CDR3 DNA sequence: TGTGCCACCTGGGACGACCACCCTCTGAATTATAAGAAACTCTTT. Translation gives CATWDDHPLNYKKLF.